Below are 20 T cell receptor beta chains sequenced from a single sample in a study of blood T cell repertoires in COVID-19. Produced via immunoSEQ multiplex PCR; TCRdb's table is partial and in-frame only. In the table there are 180,000 or so clones, 80% to 90% of which are singletons. Sequencing input: peripheral blood. The source is a human donor with active or convalescent COVID-19. The donor label of this sample is uncertain.

In this sample, this clone turned up once. This chain links TRBV30 with TRBJ1-3; D is ambiguous. This CDR3 contains 15 residues. V dropped 2 bases and J dropped 0 bases, with 11 bases sitting between them. Germline lookup yields CDR1 GTSNPN and CDR2 SVGIG (reference sequence). The CDR3 is CAWSKGGSSGNTIYF. As DNA, the CDR3 is TGTGCCTGGAGTAAAGGCGGATCCTCTGGAAACACCATATATTTT.

This chain joins TRBV10-3 and TRBJ2-2, with 9 bases aligning to TRBD1. V was clipped by 3 bases and J by 6 bases; unmatched bases: 14. This CDR3 contains 18 residues. Germline V gene sequence: CDR1 ENHRY, CDR2 SYGVKD. CDR3 DNA sequence: TGTGCCATCAGTGATCTGGGTCAACACGGGACAGGGTCCGGGGAGCTGTTTTTT. It yields the protein CAISDLGQHGTGSGELFF.

A few counts support this clone. The J gene is TRBJ2-2, the V gene TRBV10-1; no clear D. Trimming stripped 4 bases from V and 7 bases from J, with 10 bases between. The CDR3 is made up of 13 amino acids. Germline V gene sequence: CDR1 WNHNN, CDR2 SYGVQD (reference sequence). The DNA of the CDR3 is TGCGCCAGCAGTGTTGTGAGTGGCGGGGAGCTGTTTTTT. This encodes CASSVVSGGELFF.

This clone was seen more than once but under ten times. This chain connects TRBV11-2 to TRBJ2-7, with D tentatively TRBD2 (5 bases). This CDR3 has 16 residues. CDR1 SGHAT and CDR2 FQNNGV come from the germline V gene. V shed 5 bases and J shed 3 bases, with 20 bases lying between them. CDR3 loop: CASSPGGTGTFYEQYF. For the CDR3, the DNA is TGTGCCAGCAGCCCCGGAGGCACGGGAACCTTCTACGAGCAGTACTTC.

This chain joins TRBV5-1 and TRBJ2-1; 8 nucleotides agree with TRBD1. The germline V gene has CDR1 SGHRS and CDR2 YFSETQ. J lost 3 bases, V lost 2 bases, and 4 bases had no gene match. This CDR3 spans 15 amino acids. CDR3: CASSLQGTGYNEQFF. CDR3 coding DNA: TGCGCCAGCAGCTTACAAGGGACAGGCTACAATGAGCAGTTCTTC.

The chain couples TRBV6-5 to TRBJ2-1; D may be TRBD1 (5 bases). The V gene's germline CDR1 is MNHEY and CDR2 SVGAGI. CDR3 length equals 15 residues. Trimming pared 5 bases from V and 0 bases from J, leaving 11 bases between. Here the CDR3 reads CASSPRAGSYNEQFF. CDR3 bases: TGTGCCAGCAGTCCCAGGGCTGGCTCCTACAATGAGCAGTTCTTC.

V is TRBV4-1 and J is TRBJ2-2; a weak D match, TRBD2 (7 bases). V was cut by 1 base and J by 5 bases, with 11 bases left in between. This CDR3 spans 15 amino acids. Germline CDR1 is MGHRA and CDR2 is YSYEKL. CDR3 protein: CASSQVQGGTGELFF. CDR3 DNA sequence: TGCGCCAGCAGCCAAGTACAGGGAGGGACCGGGGAGCTGTTTTTT.

The chain has TRBV28 and TRBJ1-6, with 7 bases fitting TRBD1. Germline CDR1 is MDHEN and CDR2 is SYDVKM. The CDR3 extends over 13 amino acids. J gave up 7 bases and V 9 bases, and 6 bases lay outside the gene matches. CDR3 bases: TGTGCCAGTGACAGGGCAGGGAATTCACCCCTCCACTTT. This sequence encodes CASDRAGNSPLHF.

The rearrangement links TRBV7-2 to TRBJ1-6; 7 bases are shared with TRBD1. The germline V gene encodes CDR1 SGHTA and CDR2 FQGNSA. The CDR3 sequence is 16 residues long. J lost 9 bases, V lost 5 bases, and 13 bases had no gene match. The CDR3 reads CASSPRSDRDGSPLHF. The CDR3 nucleotides are TGTGCCAGCAGCCCACGCAGTGACAGGGATGGTTCACCCCTCCACTTT. Variable domain in full (rest from reference TRBV7-2 and TRBJ1-6): GAGVSQSPSNKVTEKGKDVELRCDPISGHTALYWYRQSLGQGLEFLIYFQGNSAPDKSGLPSDRFSAERTGGSVSTLTIQRTQQEDSAVYLCASSPRSDRDGSPLHFGNGTRLTVT.

The V call is TRBV14, the J call TRBJ1-5; TRBD1 agrees at 11 bases. The CDR3 spans 16 residues. Germline loops: CDR1 SGHDN, CDR2 FVKESK. With V trimmed by 1 base and J by 6 bases, 5 bases remained unmatched. CDR3 DNA sequence: TGTGCCAGCAGCCAAGGAGGGGGGACAGGGGGTCAGCCCCAGCATTTT. Translation gives CASSQGGGTGGQPQHF.

This chain connects TRBV12-3 or TRBV12-4 to TRBJ1-2; TRBD1 matches at 8 bases. With V trimmed by 4 bases and J by 2 bases, 0 bases remained unmatched. The CDR3 is made up of 13 amino acids. CDR3 nucleotide sequence: TGTGCCAGCAGTTGGACAGGGAACTATGGCTACACCTTC. It codes for CASSWTGNYGYTF.

The chain links TRBV9 to TRBJ1-2, with 7 bases aligning to TRBD1. J lost 4 bases, V lost 3 bases, and 9 bases had no gene match. The CDR3 loop spans 15 amino acids. Looked up from germline, CDR1 is SGDLS and CDR2 is YYNGEE. CDR3 nucleotide sequence: TGTGCCAGCAGCGGATACAGGGGAGAAGGCTATGGCTACACCTTC. Its protein product is CASSGYRGEGYGYTF.

The chain is built from TRBV11-2 and TRBJ2-3; 9 nucleotides align to TRBD2. The CDR3 loop spans 17 amino acids. CDR1 is SGHAT and CDR2 is FQNNGV in the germline V gene. V shed 6 bases and J 0 bases; nucleotides not matched to a gene: 10. The CDR3 here is CASRSIRLAGSTDTQYF. CDR3 bases: TGTGCCAGCAGATCAATTAGGCTAGCGGGAAGCACAGATACGCAGTATTTT. The whole variable domain, remainder taken from reference TRBV11-2 and TRBJ2-3, is EAGVAQSPRYKIIEKRQSVAFWCNPISGHATLYWYQQILGQGPKLLIQFQNNGVVDDSQLPKDRFSAERLKGVDSTLKIQPAKLEDSAVYLCASRSIRLAGSTDTQYFGPGTRLTVL.

The CDR3, as DNA: TGTGCCAGCAGTTTAGGTCAGGGTGGTGAAAAACTGTTTTTT. This translates into CASSLGQGGEKLFF. V gene TRBV28 combines with J gene TRBJ1-4; D possibly corresponds to TRBD1 (5 bases). This CDR3 is built from 14 residues. V gave up 2 bases and J gave up 7 bases, with 11 bases separating them. Looked up from germline, CDR1 is MDHEN and CDR2 is SYDVKM.

The rearrangement links TRBV27 to TRBJ1-3; D is ambiguous. V was clipped by 4 bases and J by 2 bases, with 6 bases between them. CDR1 and CDR2 from the germline V gene are MNHEY and SMNVEV (reference sequence). This CDR3 contains 13 residues. This CDR3 is CASSWSAGNTIYF. Written as DNA, the CDR3 is TGTGCCAGCAGTTGGTCGGCTGGAAACACCATATATTTT.

This clone was detected only once. The chain has TRBV28 and TRBJ2-3, with a tentative D call TRBD2 (5 bases). The germline V gene encodes CDR1 MDHEN and CDR2 SYDVKM. The CDR3 totals 14 residues. The ends were cut back, 6 bases at V and 4 bases at J, with 14 bases in the middle. DNA for the CDR3: TGTGCCAGCAGCCCATTCGAGGGTTCAGATACGCAGTATTTT. Protein sequence: CASSPFEGSDTQYF.

CDR3 DNA: TGTGCCAGCAGCTTAATCGGTTCCGTCTCCGAGCAGTACTTC. The encoded protein is CASSLIGSVSEQYF. The rearrangement links TRBV13 to TRBJ2-7; no clear D. Trimming took off 2 bases at V and 6 bases at J, with 14 bases between the two ends. Germline V CDR1 and CDR2: PRHDT, FYEKMQ (reference sequence). The CDR3 extends over 14 amino acids.

The chain links TRBV3-1 (or the pseudogene TRBV3-2) to TRBJ2-7, with 11 bases identical to TRBD1. The CDR3 is 15 amino acids. V gave up 1 base and J gave up 3 bases; unmatched junction bases: 2. Germline values: CDR1 LGHDT, CDR2 YNNKEL (reference sequence). The CDR3 nucleotides are TGTGCCAGCAGCCAAGTTGGGACAGGGGGCTACGAGCAGTACTTC. Translated, it gives CASSQVGTGGYEQYF.

The chain uses TRBV12-3 or TRBV12-4 and TRBJ2-5, with D perhaps TRBD2 (6 bases). Deletions cut 7 bases from V and 4 bases from J, with 13 bases between. This CDR3 contains 13 residues. This CDR3 reads CASNPMGGETQYF. DNA for the CDR3: TGTGCCAGCAACCCTATGGGGGGAGAGACCCAGTACTTC.

This sequence joins TRBV7-9 and TRBJ2-1, with 8 bases that match TRBD2. J gave up 6 bases and V 10 bases, and 11 bases lay outside the gene matches. Germline V gene lookup returns CDR1 SEHNR and CDR2 FQNEAQ (reference sequence). The CDR3 covers 14 residues. CDR3 nucleotides: TGTGCCACCTCCGGGGCGGGAGGACCCAATGAGCAGTTCTTC. Translation gives CATSGAGGPNEQFF.